One sample yielded the 3 T cell receptor beta chains listed below, sequenced in a study of cytomegalovirus exposure and HLA in healthy donors. 60 Vbeta and 13 Jbeta primers were used in PCR. The table came from immunoSEQ multiplex PCR; TCRdb's copy has only in-frame clones and leaves some out. Here the sample spans roughly 84,000 clones, around 77% being singletons. Sequenced sample: PBMCs. All receptors derive from a man over 45 in good health and CMV-seronegative.

This clone turned up a few times. The V and J genes are TRBV27 and TRBJ1-3; D remains ambiguous. Per the germline V gene, CDR1 is MNHEY and CDR2 is SMNVEV (reference sequence). The CDR3 spans 16 residues. Trimming pared 6 bases from V and 0 bases from J, leaving 15 bases between. CDR3 coding DNA: TGTGCCAGCAGCCTGGACTCGGGGAGCTCTGGAAACACCATATATTTT. Translated, it gives CASSLDSGSSGNTIYF.

This clone was seen only a few times. The rearrangement uses TRBV4-2 and TRBJ2-2, with D perhaps TRBD2 (6 bases). The V end lost 0 bases, the J end lost 8 bases, and 13 bases lay between the germline ends. The CDR3 has 15 amino acids. Germline CDR1 and CDR2: LGHNA and YNFKEQ. CDR3 DNA: TGTGCCAGCAGCCAAGAAGAGCGGGCGAGGGGGGAGCTGTTTTTT. Translated: CASSQEERARGELFF.

There are a few counts of this clone. This rearrangement joins TRBV18 to TRBJ1-6; D remains ambiguous. The CDR3 has 12 residues. The V end was cut by 3 bases, the J end by 11 bases, with 8 bases between. Germline assignment: CDR1 KGHSH and CDR2 LQKENI. The CDR3 region is CASSPDFPPLHF. The CDR3, as DNA: TGTGCCAGCTCACCGGACTTCCCACCCCTCCACTTT.